The TCR beta chain described here comes from a study of regulatory T cells in long-lasting Graves disease. V was trimmed by 6 bases and J by 4 bases, leaving 12 bases between them. The germline gives CDR1 MDHEN, CDR2 SYDVKM. This CDR3 is 13 amino acids long. Time point of the sample: newly diagnosed GD, antithyroid drugs for less than 3 months. PBMC RNA served as the TCR library source. Combining iRepertoire HTBI primers with Arm-PCR of CDR3 regions, the authors built TCR beta libraries. TCRdb independently ran MiXCR on the multiplex PCR reads; one entry per CDR3 protein. Found here are 420,000 or so distinct CDR3 sequences, roughly 15% of them singletons; the top ten hold about 23%. This clonotype has a count of ten or more. These same records also appear under a second study, on T cells in Graves' hyperthyroidism and ophthalmopathy. In that study: Patients counted as stable if ophthalmopathy did not develop within 18 months. Most clonotypes expanded in the thyroid (above 0.001) were also present in blood.

This specimen consisted of peripheral blood mononuclear cells (PBMCs), obtained at new diagnosis, from a patient treated with antithyroid drugs. V is TRBV28 and J is TRBJ1-1; no definite D call. The clonotype comes from a woman aged 18 to 35 with Graves disease. CDR3 in DNA: TGTGCCAGCAGCTTAGTAGGAGTCACTGAAGCTTTCTTT. It yields the protein CASSLVGVTEAFF.